This T cell receptor beta chain comes out of a study of follicular helper T cells after annual influenza vaccination (dated by TCRdb to the late 2010s). Regarding the complete study: Blood was drawn on days 0, 7 and 28 after each seasonal influenza vaccination. Six subjects had multi-year samples: four covered two vaccination seasons and two covered three seasons. One week after vaccination, a second recruited cohort of more than nine subjects (Table S1) displayed a similar ICOS+CD38+ cTfh response. Samples from 2013-2014 were cryopreserved, whereas samples from about 2015 were processed immediately after collection. To study recall of cTfh clones, some subjects were followed through successive annual vaccinations in the 2013-2014, 2014-2015 and 2015-2016 seasons.

Including the terminal cysteine and phenylalanine, the CDR3 comprises 14 residues. Just CDR3 DNA is preserved here, 42 bases in frame from base 1. Cut back by 2 bases and 4 bases, the V and J ends lie 9 bases apart. The germline V gene supplies CDR1 SNHLY and CDR2 FYNNEI. Note on this clone: Its antigen remains undetermined. Per-nucleotide qualities are absent, and no much larger clonotype sits a single base away.

The library was obtained by the immunoSEQ multiplex PCR assay. Adaptive Biotechnologies handled the TCRB amplification, library preparation, sequencing and preliminary bioinformatics at Survey level resolution. For TCRB sequencing, genomic DNA from the sorted cTfh populations was amplified by multiplex PCR. In the original analysis: Clonality was computed in R as 1 minus normalized Shannon entropy; the Gini index was calculated with the R package ineq. Overlap score was defined as the summed counts of shared sequences divided by the total counts of all sequences in both compared samples. Shared-clonotype significance used Fisher's exact test assuming a theoretical repertoire of 10^7 TCRB sequences. TCRdb obtained this table from immuneACCESS and retained in-frame rearrangements with V and J assigned. These tables miss some clones; where compared with another copy, unresolved V genes account for less than half of the shortfall, and the remainder is unexplained. Clone size and the V and J calls come from that table; the DNA yielded D and trimming. The sample records fewer than 7,500 clones, roughly 85% of which are singletons. The ten largest clones capture more than 0.85% of the sample.

Overall study results and their limits: Day 7 ICOS+CD38+ clones were most often found later in ICOS-CD38- cTfh, suggesting that subset may serve as a memory reservoir. Rare clonotypes could not be sampled because productive TCRB sequences were recovered from only roughly 9-20% of the analyzed cells. ICOS+CD38+ cTfh clonality correlated with the frequency of that population, and its change correlated with the change in circulating plasmablast frequency. With successive annual vaccinations, a recurrent oligoclonal ICOS+CD38+ cTfh response was recalled, and this response contained tetramer and AIM influenza-specific clonotypes.

Explained via the paper, the time point label denotes: 2015-2016 season, pre-vaccination. Adults were given seasonal inactivated influenza vaccine (Fluvarix), and sorted blood CD4 subsets were followed by TCRB sequencing before and after vaccination. Subjects were considered eligible if community-dwelling and if influenza vaccine had not been received in the prior 6 months. Influenza vaccine contraindications, substance abuse, HIV/AIDS, active malignancy, immunomodulatory medication and active illness such as respiratory infection were included among the exclusion criteria. At each time point, somewhere between 40 and 100 mL of blood was taken. Circulating Tfh were defined as non-naive CD4+CXCR5+PD-1+ cells and sorted into ICOS+CD38+ and ICOS-CD38- fractions. Either Ficoll-Paque PLUS or SepMate separation was used to isolate PBMC. Before DNA extraction, cell subsets were sorted from PBMC on a BD FACS Aria.

This TCR came from an adult who received the influenza vaccine. Sequencing used CXCR5+ CD38- circulating T follicular helper cells from blood, obtained on the day of influenza vaccination. According to the study, the label for this sample's cell subset or site signals: circulating Tfh, non-naive CD4+CXCR5+PD-1+ (ICOS+CD38+ or ICOS-CD38-). This receptor chain uses TRBV2 and TRBJ1-3, with the D segment identity uncertain. This receptor carries the CDR3 CASSEIGLGNTIYF. In nucleotide form, the sequence is TGTGCCAGCAGTGAAATTGGCCTCGGAAACACCATATATTTT.